A single sample is the source of the 11 T cell receptor beta chains below, sequenced in a study of T cells after posttransplantation cyclophosphamide listed by TCRdb under 2016. The library was produced with the immunoSEQ multiplex PCR assay. What TCRdb holds here is the immuneACCESS table cut down to in-frame rearrangements. Part of the clones is not present; checked against another copy, under half of the missing clones reflect an unresolved V gene, and the others are unexplained. Across this sample there are about 4,500 clones, with 80% seen only once. The ten largest clonotypes hold 3.5% to 4.5% of the sample. This specimen's treatment or condition label, interpreted: high-dose cyclophosphamide on days +3 and +4 as single-agent GVHD prophylaxis. PTCy patients received busulfan and fludarabine conditioning, a related or unrelated marrow graft, and cyclophosphamide on days +3 and +4. The sequenced sample was PBMCs, obtained after allogeneic stem cell transplant with posttransplant cyclophosphamide. Source of these receptors: a male patient between 45 and 59 years old who received an allogeneic stem cell transplant from a related donor and was CMV-positive. Once a transplant has taken place, some T cells may be donor derived.

The rearrangement joins TRBV15 to TRBJ2-5, with D unclear. The CDR3 loop spans 15 amino acids. V dropped 0 bases and J dropped 1 base, with 9 bases sitting between them. CDR1 LNHNV and CDR2 YYDKDF come from the germline V gene (reference sequence). CDR3 loop: CATSRDTTFQETQYF. Written as DNA, the CDR3 is TGTGCCACCAGCAGAGATACGACTTTCCAAGAGACCCAGTACTTC. Filled out from reference TRBV15 and TRBJ2-5, the complete variable domain reads DAMVIQNPRYQVTQFGKPVTLSCSQTLNHNVMYWYQQKSSQAPKLLFHYYDKDFNNEADTPDNFQSRRPNTSFCFLDIRSPGLGDTAMYLCATSRDTTFQETQYFGPGTRLLVL.

The V gene is TRBV2, the J gene TRBJ2-3; no reliable D call. The CDR3 loop spans 15 amino acids. Germline CDR1 is SNHLY and CDR2 is FYNNEI. V was clipped by 8 bases and J by 2 bases, with 17 bases between them. The CDR3 nucleotides read TGTGCCAGCGTTCGGTCCTACTCAAACACAGATACGCAGTATTTT. Amino acids: CASVRSYSNTDTQYF.

This sequence joins TRBV30 and TRBJ1-4; the D gene is possibly TRBD1 (6 bases). CDR1 and CDR2 from the germline V gene are GTSNPN and SVGIG (reference sequence). The length of the CDR3 is 15 residues. Deletions cut 5 bases from V and 4 bases from J, with 17 bases between. CDR3 in amino acids: CAWSPAGADNEKLFF. The DNA for the CDR3 is TGTGCCTGGTCCCCCGCAGGGGCCGATAATGAAAAACTGTTTTTT.

The CDR3 DNA follows: TGTGCCATCAGAGGGGACCAAGAGACCCAGTACTTC. Its translation: CAIRGDQETQYF. The chain couples TRBV10-3 to TRBJ2-5; possible D gene TRBD1, 5 bases. The ends were cut back, 6 bases at V and 0 bases at J, with 5 bases in the middle. Per the germline V gene, CDR1 is ENHRY and CDR2 is SYGVKD. The CDR3 extends over 12 amino acids.

V and J are TRBV18 and TRBJ2-7; 11 bases fit TRBD1. The V segment lost 10 bases and the J segment 6 bases; nucleotides outside the gene matches: 5. The CDR3 is 12 amino acids. Germline CDR1 KGHSH, CDR2 LQKENI. CDR3 in amino acids: CATTGQGAEQYF. The CDR3 bases are TGTGCCACCACAGGACAGGGGGCCGAGCAGTACTTC.

This clone occurred once. The V and J genes are TRBV29-1 and TRBJ2-7; no definite D call. Trimming pared 3 bases from V and 3 bases from J, leaving 15 bases between. CDR1 and CDR2 from the germline V gene are SQVTM and ANQGSEA. The CDR3 totals 14 residues. CDR3 protein: CSVEQGGVSYEQYF. As DNA, the CDR3 is TGCAGCGTTGAGCAAGGCGGCGTAAGCTACGAGCAGTACTTC.

CDR3 sequence reads: CASSKVGQGFIYTF. The CDR3 DNA sequence: TGTGCCAGCAGCAAAGTTGGGCAGGGTTTTATCTACACCTTC. The chain combines TRBV21-1 with TRBJ1-2; the table's D call, TRBD1, was not checked against the DNA. TRBV21-1 is flagged as a pseudogene. The CDR3 runs 14 residues.

This chain uses TRBV7-2 with TRBJ2-1; possibly TRBD1 for D (6 bases). With 5 bases removed from V and 5 bases from J, the gap between germline ends came to 13 bases. The CDR3 runs 14 residues. CDR1 and CDR2 from the germline V gene are SGHTA and FQGNSA. CDR3: CASSPQGRHNEQFF. In nucleotides, the CDR3 is TGTGCCAGCAGCCCCCAGGGGCGACACAATGAGCAGTTCTTC.

The CDR3 bases are TGTGCCAGCACCCCCCACGGGGGACTAGTCGATGAGCAGTTCTTC. Its protein is CASTPHGGLVDEQFF. The rearrangement joins TRBV6-5 to TRBJ2-1, with TRBD2 identical over 8 bases. The CDR3 covers 15 residues. The germline V gene encodes CDR1 MNHEY and CDR2 SVGAGI. V dropped 7 bases and J dropped 8; count of bases not matched to a gene: 13.

The chain has TRBV30 and TRBJ1-4; D perhaps matches TRBD1 (6 bases). This CDR3 spans 13 amino acids. The V end lost 3 bases, the J end lost 1 base, and 6 bases lay between the germline ends. Per the germline V gene, CDR1 is GTSNPN and CDR2 is SVGIG (reference sequence). The CDR3 protein is CAWSRGTNEKLFF. The CDR3 DNA is TGTGCCTGGAGCAGGGGAACTAATGAAAAACTGTTTTTT.

This clone was picked up one time. The gene calls are TRBV6-5 and TRBJ2-3, with D possibly being TRBD2 (5 bases). The CDR3 spans 14 residues. Germline V gives CDR1 MNHEY, CDR2 SVGAGI. Trimming took 0 bases from V and 8 from J, leaving 12 bases between them. CDR3 sequence reads: CASSYSGGSGTQYF. The CDR3 DNA follows: TGTGCCAGCAGTTACTCTGGCGGGTCGGGTACGCAGTATTTT.